This record covers a single T cell receptor beta chain. Its specificity is not known. In germline, CDR1 is ENHRY, CDR2 SYGVKD. The trim removed 6 bases at V and 2 bases at J, leaving 6 bases unmatched. The CDR3 has 14 residues. This entry comes from a study of T cell responses to AZD1222 COVID-19 vaccine. Clones were read by immunoSEQ multiplex PCR, and TCRdb kept only the in-frame ones, dropping some. The profile shows about 100,000 clones, roughly 87% of them singletons. Study conclusions and caveats: Per reports, nearly half of all spike-specific TCRs target regions that are unmutated in variants. Seropositive at baseline were only a handful of AZD1222 recipients. None of the repertoires were sampled until the peak T cell response had passed. The donor group comprised mostly white British people and more females; the analysis possibly underestimated clonal diversity.

The sample consisted of peripheral blood, taken on day 0 of AZD1222 vaccination. V usage is TRBV10-3 and J usage is TRBJ2-7; 8 bases agree with TRBD1. The sequence was collected from an adult in good health. The DNA for the CDR3 is TGTGCCATCAGCGGACAGGGCGGGACCTACGAGCAGTACTTC. This sequence encodes CAISGQGGTYEQYF.